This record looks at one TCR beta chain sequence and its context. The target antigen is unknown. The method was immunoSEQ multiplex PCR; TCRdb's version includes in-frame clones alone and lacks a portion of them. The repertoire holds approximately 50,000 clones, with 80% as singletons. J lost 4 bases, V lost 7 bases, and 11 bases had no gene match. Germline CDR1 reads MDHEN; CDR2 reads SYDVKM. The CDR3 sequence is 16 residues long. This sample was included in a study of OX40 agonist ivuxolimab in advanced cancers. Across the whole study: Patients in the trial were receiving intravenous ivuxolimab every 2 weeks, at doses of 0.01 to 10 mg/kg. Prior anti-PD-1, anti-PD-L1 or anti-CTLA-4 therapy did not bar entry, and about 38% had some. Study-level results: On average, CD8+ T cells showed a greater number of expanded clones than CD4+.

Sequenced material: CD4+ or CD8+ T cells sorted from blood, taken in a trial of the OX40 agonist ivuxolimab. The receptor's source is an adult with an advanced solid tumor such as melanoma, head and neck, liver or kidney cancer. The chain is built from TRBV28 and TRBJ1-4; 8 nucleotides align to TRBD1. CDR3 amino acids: CASNLGQGVGNEKLFF. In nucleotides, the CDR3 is TGTGCCAGCAACCTCGGACAGGGAGTAGGTAATGAAAAACTGTTTTTT.